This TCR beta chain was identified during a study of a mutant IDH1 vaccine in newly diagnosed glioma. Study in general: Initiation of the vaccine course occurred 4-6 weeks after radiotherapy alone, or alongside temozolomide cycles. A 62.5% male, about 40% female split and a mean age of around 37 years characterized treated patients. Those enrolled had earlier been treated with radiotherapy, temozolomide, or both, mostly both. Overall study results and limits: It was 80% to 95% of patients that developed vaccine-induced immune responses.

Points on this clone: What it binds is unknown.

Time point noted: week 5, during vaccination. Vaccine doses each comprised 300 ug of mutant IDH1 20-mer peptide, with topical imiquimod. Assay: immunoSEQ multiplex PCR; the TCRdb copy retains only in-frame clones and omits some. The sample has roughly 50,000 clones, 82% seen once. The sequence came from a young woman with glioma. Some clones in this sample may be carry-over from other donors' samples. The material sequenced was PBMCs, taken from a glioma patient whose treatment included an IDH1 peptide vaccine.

The CDR3 sequence is CASSGGSYNEQFF. The CDR3 DNA sequence: TGTGCCAGCAGCGGAGGGTCCTACAATGAGCAGTTCTTC. The gene calls are TRBV13 and TRBJ2-1, with D possibly TRBD2 on 6 matching bases. With 5 bases removed from V and 1 base from J, the gap between germline ends came to 6 bases. Germline V gene data show CDR1 as PRHDT and CDR2 as FYEKMQ (reference sequence). There are 13 residues in the CDR3.